This T cell receptor (beta chain) was recorded in a study of cytomegalovirus exposure and HLA in healthy donors. Study-wide results and limits: Analyzed later, most CMV-associated TCR beta chains appeared HLA-restricted.

About this clone itself: Its specificity is not known.

There were likely unrecorded immune exposures, though donors were nominally healthy when sampled. The CDR3 length is 16 residues. The ends were cut back, 0 bases at V and 8 bases at J, with 16 bases in the middle. The germline V gene encodes CDR1 LGHNA and CDR2 YSLEER. Use of 60 Vbeta and 13 Jbeta primers characterized the PCR. The authors' processing: In a later analysis, of 80 million to 90 million unique beta chains, approximately 10 million appeared in at least two donors. TCRdb keeps only in-frame clones here, not all; method: immunoSEQ multiplex PCR. V and J calls and clone size are as listed in that table; D and trimming were resolved from the DNA. Of 100,000 or so clones detected, less than 80% appear once; the ten largest clones hold 1.3%.

The V call is TRBV4-3, the J call TRBJ1-4; D not certain. Input material: PBMCs. The origin of this receptor is a young man in good health and CMV-seronegative. CDR3 in amino acids: CASSQEARELGEKLFF. The CDR3 nucleotides read TGCGCCAGCAGCCAAGAGGCCCGGGAACTGGGGGAAAAACTGTTTTTT.